This T cell receptor (beta chain) was identified during a study of blood T cells in healthy people across ages. Notes on the study in general: There was a strong correlation between TCR beta diversity and naive T cell percentage. In long-lived donors, naive CD4+ cell counts and diversity exceeded those of aged donors. The study could not conclusively compare naive and antigen-experienced cells, given its unsorted PBMCs.

CDR3 length equals 12 residues. Germline V lookup: CDR1 SQVTM, CDR2 ANQGSEA. With 7 bases removed from V and 2 bases from J, the gap between germline ends came to 9 bases. The authors ran a second PCR of about 7 to 11 cycles using a sample-barcoded 5' primer and a J-beta primer mix. Every sample returned 2.5 million or more CDR3-containing paired-end reads. TCRdb reprocessed the 5' RACE reads with MiXCR, giving one entry per CDR3 protein. The sample has hundreds of thousands of distinct CDR3 sequences; around two fifths are singletons. As concerns this clonotype: Its antigen is as yet unknown. It may be a read error: a sequence one base away is much more abundant.

Sequencing input: blood. The chain combines TRBV29-1 with TRBJ2-1; no clear D. The clonotype originates from an elderly man in good health. The CDR3: CSAVPAYNEQFF. CDR3 in DNA: TGCAGCGCTGTACCAGCCTACAATGAGCAGTTCTTC.